This T cell receptor beta chain came from a study of follicular helper T cells after annual influenza vaccination (dated by TCRdb to the late 2010s). Looking at the study overall: After each seasonal influenza vaccination, blood was collected on days 0, 7 and 28. To study recall of cTfh clones, some subjects were followed across successive annual vaccinations spanning the 2013-2014, 2014-2015 and 2015-2016 seasons. One week after vaccination, a second recruited cohort of 12 to 13 subjects (Table S1) displayed a similar ICOS+CD38+ cTfh response. Multi-year samples were available for six subjects, with four spanning two vaccination seasons and two spanning three seasons. Samples from 2013-2014 were cryopreserved, whereas samples from about 2015 were processed immediately after collection.

A remark on this clone: Its antigen is currently not known. Within one base of it there is no much larger clone, and no base qualities were kept.

Study-wide findings and limitations: Because only roughly 9-22% of the analyzed cells gave productive TCRB sequences, there was no way to sample rare clonotypes. ICOS+CD38+ cTfh clonality correlated with the frequency of that population, and its change correlated with the change in circulating plasmablast frequency. A recurrent oligoclonal ICOS+CD38+ cTfh response containing tetramer and AIM influenza-specific clonotypes was recalled by successive annual vaccinations. Day 7 ICOS+CD38+ clones were most often found later in ICOS-CD38- cTfh, suggesting that subset may serve as a memory reservoir.

In the paper's terms, the time point label means: 2014-2015 season, pre-vaccination. Adults received seasonal inactivated influenza vaccine (Fluvarix), and TCRB sequencing tracked sorted blood CD4 subsets before and after vaccination. Subjects were considered eligible if community-dwelling and if influenza vaccine had not been received in the prior 6 months. Reasons for exclusion included contraindications to influenza vaccine, substance abuse, HIV/AIDS, active malignancy, immunomodulatory medication, and active illness such as respiratory infection. At each time point, somewhere between 40 and 100 mL of blood was taken. Circulating Tfh were defined as non-naive CD4+CXCR5+PD-1+ cells, and these cells were sorted into ICOS+CD38+ and ICOS-CD38- fractions. PBMC were isolated using Ficoll-Paque PLUS or SepMate separation. Before DNA extraction, cell subsets were sorted from PBMC on a BD FACS Aria. Including the terminal cysteine and phenylalanine, the CDR3 comprises 15 residues. The only DNA kept is the CDR3, 45 bases in frame from the first base. According to the germline V gene, CDR1 reads KGHSH and CDR2 reads LQKENI. The germline V and J ends show losses of 2 bases and 5 bases respectively, and no gene match explains 7 bases of the junction.

The receptor library was made with the immunoSEQ multiplex PCR assay. Adaptive Biotechnologies handled the TCRB amplification, library preparation, sequencing and preliminary bioinformatics at Survey level resolution. For TCRB sequencing, genomic DNA from the sorted cTfh populations was amplified by multiplex PCR. Turning to the authors' computational methods: In R, clonality was calculated as 1 minus the normalized Shannon entropy, and the Gini index was computed using the R package ineq. Overlap score was defined as the summed counts of shared sequences divided by the total counts of all sequences in both compared samples. Shared-clonotype significance used Fisher's exact test assuming a theoretical repertoire of 10^7 TCRB sequences. As stored in TCRdb, this immuneACCESS dataset retains in-frame rearrangements with V and J assigned. A fraction of the clones does not appear; measured against another copy, unresolved V genes explain less than half of the discrepancy, and the remainder lacks a known reason. The V and J calls and clone size were taken over from that table, and D and trimming were inferred from the DNA. The sample profile shows about 8,300 clones; 82% of them were found once. Around 0.99% of the sample lies in the top ten.

The material sequenced was CXCR5+ CD38- circulating T follicular helper cells from blood, taken on the day of influenza vaccination. The meaning of the sample's cell subset or site label: circulating Tfh, non-naive CD4+CXCR5+PD-1+ (ICOS+CD38+ or ICOS-CD38-). The sequence came from an adult who received the influenza vaccine. This chain is built from TRBV18 and TRBJ2-7, and TRBD1 matches 9 of the central bases. The DNA sequence is TGTGCCAGCTCACCAGCGACAGGGGGGAGCCACGAGCAGTACTTC. Its protein is CASSPATGGSHEQYF.